Following are 3 T cell receptor beta chains from one sample sequenced in a study of cytomegalovirus exposure and HLA in healthy donors. Primers: 60 Vbeta forward and 13 Jbeta reverse. The data were produced by immunoSEQ multiplex PCR, yet TCRdb's version contains in-frame clones alone and is incomplete. This sample carries 100,000 to 150,000 clones, under 85% of them seen once, and the ten largest clones take more than 4%. Sequencing was carried out using PBMCs. The receptors derive from a male donor in good health and CMV-seropositive.

Comment on this clone: This specimen includes other DNA sequences encoding the same CDR3. V gene TRBV5-1 combines with J gene TRBJ1-1; D uncertain. Germline CDR1 SGHRS, CDR2 YFSETQ. Trimming stripped 4 bases from V and 0 bases from J, with 19 bases between. The CDR3 loop spans 17 amino acids. DNA of the CDR3: TGCGCCAGCAGCCCTCGACACCTGAGTTACATGAACACTGAAGCTTTCTTT. This encodes CASSPRHLSYMNTEAFF.

This chain links TRBV27 with TRBJ2-1; 11 bases match TRBD2. V lost 6 bases, J lost 10 bases, and 8 bases stayed unmatched. The CDR3 consists of 14 residues. Germline CDR1 and CDR2: MNHEY and SMNVEV (reference sequence). The CDR3 is CASRIAGGPFEQFF. The CDR3 bases are TGTGCCAGCAGGATAGCGGGGGGGCCTTTCGAGCAGTTCTTC.

This sequence joins TRBV6-1 and TRBJ2-2, with 11 bases that match TRBD2. The CDR3 totals 15 residues. CDR1 and CDR2 (germline): MNHNS, SASEGT. The ends lost 5 bases at V and 5 bases at J; junction bases unmatched: 4. This CDR3 reads CASSSLAGGTGELFF. As DNA, the CDR3 is TGTGCCAGCAGTTCCCTAGCGGGGGGAACCGGGGAGCTGTTTTTT.